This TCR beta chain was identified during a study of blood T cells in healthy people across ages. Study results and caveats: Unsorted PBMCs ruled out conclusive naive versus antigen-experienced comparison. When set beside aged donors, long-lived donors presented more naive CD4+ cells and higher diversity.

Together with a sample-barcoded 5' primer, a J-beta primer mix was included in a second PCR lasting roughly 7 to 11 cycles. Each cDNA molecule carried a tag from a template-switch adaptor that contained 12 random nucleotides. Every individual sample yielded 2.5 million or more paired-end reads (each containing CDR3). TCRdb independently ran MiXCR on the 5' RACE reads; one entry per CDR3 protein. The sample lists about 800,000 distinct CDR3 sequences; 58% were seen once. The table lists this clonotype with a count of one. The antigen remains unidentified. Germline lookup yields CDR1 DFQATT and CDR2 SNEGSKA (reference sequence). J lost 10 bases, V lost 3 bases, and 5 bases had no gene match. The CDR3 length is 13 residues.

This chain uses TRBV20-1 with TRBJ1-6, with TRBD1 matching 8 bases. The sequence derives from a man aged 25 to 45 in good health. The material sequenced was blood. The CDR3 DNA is TGCAGTGCTAGTGTGGACAGGGCCTCACCCCTCCACTTT. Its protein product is CSASVDRASPLHF.